The 25 T cell receptor beta chains presented below share a single source sample, sequenced in a study of CD8+ T cells in alopecia areata. Treatment in this sample: oral pan-JAK inhibitor, 5-10 mg twice daily. RNA was isolated and reverse transcribed to cDNA, the sequencing template. Produced via immunoSEQ multiplex PCR; TCRdb's table is partial and in-frame only. The table includes more than 90,000 clones, 61% detected once. Source: CD8+ T cells sorted from blood, taken at week 4, from a patient treated with tofacitinib. The source is a human donor with alopecia areata.

As to this clone: The same CDR3 also results from other DNA sequences found in this sample. The rearrangement joins TRBV7-9 to TRBJ2-2; D is undetermined. In germline, CDR1 is SEHNR, CDR2 FQNEAQ (reference sequence). CDR3 size: 12 residues. Trimming cost V 5 bases and J 6 bases, with 7 bases left between them. CDR3 amino acids: CASSLPAGELFF. CDR3 nucleotide sequence: TGTGCCAGCAGCCTTCCGGCCGGGGAGCTGTTTTTT.

The J gene is TRBJ2-7, the V gene TRBV4-1, with a weak D call TRBD2 (5 bases). Between the trimmed V and J ends, which lost 6 bases and 3 bases, there was a span of 12 bases. Germline CDR1 and CDR2: MGHRA and YSYEKL. The CDR3 is 13 amino acids. CDR3 bases: TGCGCCAGCAGTGAAAAGGGAGTCTACGAGCAGTACTTC. This sequence encodes CASSEKGVYEQYF.

The chain recombines TRBV5-4 with TRBJ2-7; tentatively, D is TRBD1 or TRBD2 (5 bases each). Deletions cut 2 bases from V and 2 bases from J, with 11 bases between. The CDR3 sequence is 14 residues long. CDR1 is SGHNT, CDR2 YYREEE, per germline (reference sequence). The CDR3 nucleotides are TGTGCCAGCAGCTTAGTGGGGACGGCCTACGAGCAGTACTTC. Its protein product is CASSLVGTAYEQYF.

J is TRBJ1-2 and V is TRBV27; TRBD1 is a possible D gene (5 bases). V lost 0 bases, J lost 5 bases, and 13 bases lay in between. The CDR3 runs to 15 residues. CDR1 is MNHEY and CDR2 is SMNVEV in the germline V gene (reference sequence). In nucleotides, the CDR3 is TGTGCCAGCAGTTTATCGGCGGGACTGCTTTATGGCTACACCTTC. Translated, it gives CASSLSAGLLYGYTF.

The chain links TRBV7-8 to TRBJ2-1; the D gene is possibly TRBD2 (5 bases). Trimming cost V 4 bases and J 1 base, with 8 bases left between them. The CDR3 runs 14 residues. CDR1 and CDR2 from the germline V gene are SGHVS and FQNEAQ. The CDR3 reads CASSWRTSYNEQFF. CDR3 bases: TGTGCCAGCAGCTGGCGGACTTCCTACAATGAGCAGTTCTTC. Variable domain in full (rest from reference TRBV7-8 and TRBJ2-1): GAGVSQSPRYKVAKRGQDVALRCDPISGHVSLFWYQQALGQGPEFLTYFQNEAQLDKSGLPSDRFFAERPEGSVSTLKIQRTQQEDSAVYLCASSWRTSYNEQFFGPGTRLTVL.

The chain combines TRBV5-1 with TRBJ2-3, with D possibly being TRBD2 (7 bases). V was cut by 4 bases and J by 0 bases, with 18 bases left in between. Germline V gives CDR1 SGHRS, CDR2 YFSETQ. The CDR3 sequence is 17 residues long. The CDR3 coding sequence is TGCGCCAGCAGCGAAGCAGGGGTCGGGAGGAGCACAGATACGCAGTATTTT. It yields the protein CASSEAGVGRSTDTQYF.

This clone was detected a few times. The chain links TRBV29-1 to TRBJ2-1; 11 bases fit TRBD2. Trimming took 6 bases from V and 8 from J; bases not matched to a gene: 9. Germline-derived CDR1 and CDR2 are SQVTM and ANQGSEA. The CDR3 extends over 14 amino acids. The CDR3 spells CSVQIAGGLYEQFF. The CDR3 DNA is TGCAGCGTCCAAATAGCGGGGGGGCTTTATGAGCAGTTCTTC.

The V gene is TRBV7-6, the J gene TRBJ1-5, with a weak D call TRBD1 (6 bases). V shed 0 bases and J shed 2 bases, with 14 bases lying between them. The CDR3 length is 17 residues. From germline, CDR1 is SGHVS and CDR2 FNYEAQ. CDR3 loop: CASSLALGRGGNQPQHF. CDR3 DNA: TGTGCCAGCAGCTTAGCGTTGGGCAGGGGAGGCAATCAGCCCCAGCATTTT.

This clone was observed once. The chain employs TRBV6-5 and TRBJ2-7; 9 nucleotides line up with TRBD2. V dropped 10 bases and J dropped 7; count of bases not matched to a gene: 14. The germline V gene has CDR1 MNHEY and CDR2 SVGAGI. The CDR3 runs 14 residues. CDR3 protein: CATSTGTAGGEQYF. The CDR3 nucleotides read TGTGCCACCTCAACCGGGACCGCGGGGGGGGAGCAGTACTTC.

V usage is TRBV10-3 and J usage is TRBJ2-5; possible D gene TRBD2, 5 bases. Trimming pared 0 bases from V and 4 bases from J, leaving 15 bases between. CDR1 is ENHRY and CDR2 is SYGVKD in the germline V gene. The CDR3 covers 16 residues. CDR3 sequence (DNA): TGTGCCATCAGTGAGTCTTTGAGGGCAGGTCGAGAGACCCAGTACTTC. It encodes CAISESLRAGRETQYF.

This clone was seen at least ten times. For the CDR3, the DNA is TGCGCCAGCAGTCTCGCGGGGCAGGGGGCGGATACGCAGTATTTT. It codes for CASSLAGQGADTQYF. The chain uses TRBV4-1 and TRBJ2-3; TRBD1 matches at 8 bases. The CDR3 is 15 amino acids. V dropped 6 bases and J dropped 6; count of bases not matched to a gene: 11. Germline V gene sequence: CDR1 MGHRA, CDR2 YSYEKL.

Notes on this clone: At the DNA level, this CDR3 is encoded by other sequences in the same sample as well. This chain connects TRBV5-1 to TRBJ1-1; 7 bases map to TRBD1. The CDR3 totals 15 residues. CDR1 SGHRS and CDR2 YFSETQ come from the germline V gene. V lost 3 bases, J lost 4 bases, and 9 bases stayed unmatched. CDR3 DNA: TGCGCCAGCAGCTCCAATTCAGGGGGTGGCACTGAAGCTTTCTTT. Its translation: CASSSNSGGGTEAFF.

This clone has a handful of counts. The rearrangement uses TRBV4-3 and TRBJ1-1; 8 bases line up with TRBD1. Germline V CDR1 and CDR2: LGHNA, YSLEER. The CDR3 spans 15 residues. With V trimmed by 2 bases and J by 8 bases, 10 bases remained unmatched. CDR3 residues: CASSQPGQVEEEAFF. In nucleotides, the CDR3 is TGCGCCAGCAGCCAACCGGGACAGGTGGAGGAGGAAGCTTTCTTT.

The rearrangement joins TRBV6-1 to TRBJ2-5; 10 bases map to TRBD2. From germline, CDR1 is MNHNS and CDR2 SASEGT. Unmatched junction bases numbered 4, after V lost 1 base and J lost 5 bases. CDR3 length equals 15 residues. CDR3 DNA sequence: TGTGCCAGCAGTGAAGAAGCGGGGGGGCTGGAGACCCAGTACTTC. It specifies CASSEEAGGLETQYF.

The chain recombines TRBV4-3 with TRBJ2-3; no clear D. Trimming cost V 4 bases and J 1 base, with 6 bases left between them. CDR3 length: 13 residues. In germline, CDR1 is LGHNA, CDR2 YSLEER. CDR3 residues: CASSPSGTDTQYF. CDR3 DNA: TGCGCCAGCAGCCCTAGTGGCACAGATACGCAGTATTTT.

The rearrangement links TRBV27 to TRBJ1-1; tentatively, D is TRBD1 (5 bases). The germline CDR1 and CDR2 sequences are MNHEY and SMNVEV (reference sequence). Trimming removed 5 bases from V and 1 base from J, with 8 bases in between. The CDR3 loop spans 13 amino acids. The CDR3 DNA sequence: TGTGCCAGCAGTAGGGACCGGAACACTGAAGCTTTCTTT. Translating gives CASSRDRNTEAFF.

This clone has a single count. DNA of the CDR3: TGTGCCAGTAGTATAGATCCCAGATACAATGAGCAGTTCTTC. Translation gives CASSIDPRYNEQFF. The J gene is TRBJ2-1, the V gene TRBV19; D is ambiguous. V shed 0 bases and J shed 4 bases, with 7 bases lying between them. The CDR3 runs to 14 residues. Germline values: CDR1 LNHDA, CDR2 SQIVND (reference sequence).

In DNA, the CDR3 is TGTGCCAGTTACGGGACAGGGTTATCCGAGCAGTACTTC. Translated: CASYGTGLSEQYF. The chain has TRBV2 and TRBJ2-7; 9 bases are a match to TRBD1. Germline V gene data show CDR1 as SNHLY and CDR2 as FYNNEI. The V gene end was trimmed by 9 bases and the J gene end by 6 bases; junction bases not matched to a gene: 9. The CDR3 extends over 13 amino acids.

The CDR3 spells CASRSGPYQETQYF. The CDR3, as DNA: TGTGCCAGCAGATCCGGCCCGTACCAAGAGACCCAGTACTTC. The chain carries TRBV13 and TRBJ2-5; D call uncertain. CDR1 PRHDT and CDR2 FYEKMQ come from the germline V gene (reference sequence). This CDR3 contains 14 residues. V was cut by 6 bases and J by 0 bases, with 11 bases left in between.

The chain joins TRBV7-2 to TRBJ2-1, with no clear D. The CDR3 spans 14 residues. Looked up from germline, CDR1 is SGHTA and CDR2 is FQGNSA. The V and J ends lost 5 bases and 5 bases respectively, with 13 bases between them. CDR3 bases: TGTGCCAGCAGCCCTTCCGCTCTGAACAATGAGCAGTTCTTC. Translation gives CASSPSALNNEQFF.

This clone showed up just once. V and J are TRBV7-9 and TRBJ2-5, with TRBD2 matching over 14 bases. Germline V gene sequence: CDR1 SEHNR, CDR2 FQNEAQ (reference sequence). This CDR3 spans 17 amino acids. J was trimmed by 4 bases and V by 5 bases; bases with no gene match: 9. CDR3: CASSPTRGLAGAETQYF. The CDR3 DNA follows: TGTGCCAGCAGCCCCACTAGGGGACTAGCGGGAGCAGAGACCCAGTACTTC.

The chain carries TRBV25-1 and TRBJ2-2; D not certain. Germline assignment: CDR1 MGHDK and CDR2 SYGVNS. The length of the CDR3 is 15 residues. V dropped 5 bases and J dropped 6 bases, with 16 bases sitting between them. CDR3 sequence: CASSQTQYPAGELFF. For the CDR3, the DNA is TGTGCCAGCAGTCAAACACAATACCCGGCCGGGGAGCTGTTTTTT.

This sequence joins TRBV11-2 and TRBJ2-1, with TRBD2 identical over 10 bases. V lost 1 base, J lost 8 bases, and 14 bases stayed unmatched. The CDR3 has 18 amino acids. Germline assignment: CDR1 SGHAT and CDR2 FQNNGV. This chain's CDR3 is CASSLARSFSGRRDEQFF. CDR3 sequence (DNA): TGTGCCAGCAGCTTAGCTCGGTCATTTAGCGGGAGGAGGGATGAGCAGTTCTTC. The whole variable domain, filled in from reference TRBV11-2 and TRBJ2-1, reads EAGVAQSPRYKIIEKRQSVAFWCNPISGHATLYWYQQILGQGPKLLIQFQNNGVVDDSQLPKDRFSAERLKGVDSTLKIQPAKLEDSAVYLCASSLARSFSGRRDEQFFGPGTRLTVL.

The V and J genes are TRBV20-1 and TRBJ2-3; D not certain. The CDR3 loop spans 11 amino acids. In germline, CDR1 is DFQATT, CDR2 SNEGSKA (reference sequence). V dropped 7 bases and J dropped 6 bases, with 11 bases sitting between them. The CDR3 is CSVTGADTQYF. The CDR3 region has the DNA TGCAGTGTGACCGGCGCGGATACGCAGTATTTT.

The chain joins TRBV28 to TRBJ2-4; tentatively, D is TRBD1 (6 bases). Germline V CDR1 and CDR2: MDHEN, SYDVKM. The CDR3 sequence is 14 residues long. Trimming stripped 6 bases from V and 2 bases from J, with 11 bases between. CDR3 sequence reads: CASSEQGSKNIQYF. DNA of the CDR3: TGTGCCAGCAGCGAACAGGGATCCAAAAACATTCAGTACTTC.